This section outlines one TCR beta chain sequence together with its context. This clonotype showed up many times. It lacks a known antigen. No per-base quality is available; no much larger clone lies one base away. The sample belongs to a study of human T cells and chemical hapten exposure (dated by TCRdb to 2020 to 2022). Broadly, across the study: Libraries were pooled for sequencing, and per-sample TCR yields varied mainly because of small differences in library volumes within the pool. This study followed changes in the peripheral blood TCR repertoire in vivo during primary and secondary sensitization of alopecia patients to the hapten diphenylcyclopropenone (DPC). For every blood RNA sample, sequencing covered both the TCR alpha and TCR beta chains.

Receptor libraries were prepared by RACE. The instrument was a NextSeq 500. During library preparation, unique molecular identifiers were attached to individual cDNA molecules so that TCRs could be counted in a quantitative, reproducible way. Under the source paper's analysis protocol: The median number of TCRs per sample was 95,638, ranging from about 23,224 to 750,000. V, J and CDR3 annotation of the TCR reads was carried out using the Decombinator software suite. For the PS versus PT1 abundance plots, all samples were subsampled to the same number of TCRs (28,000). TCRs were defined as expanded if absent before sensitization and observed at least eight times at the 2-week time point. TCRdb reprocessing: public reads trimmed at Q25 with fastp, clones called with MiXCR, in-frame beta chains kept. Rows merge per CDR3 protein into single entries with the most common DNA and genes. TCRdb, not the original authors, processed these V and J calls. The sample yields some 31,000 distinct CDR3 sequences; about 5.5% were counted once. The ten top clones hold about 13% of the sample.

Broad study findings and their caveats: DPC sensitization did not change how many TCRs were above 1 in 1000 frequency, and no evidence was found of alterations in global repertoire structure. After repeated subsampling, the strength of the expansion versus patch-test correlation and the threshold at which it became significant changed.

The label giving this sample's time point can be read as: healthy volunteer bleed at 6 weeks. Unfractionated whole blood was collected in Tempus Blood RNA tubes, and total RNA was extracted from that blood. Roughly five healthy volunteers acted as controls for TCR sequencing and had blood drawn at day 0, 2 weeks and 6 weeks. This TCR came from a human donor in good health. Some clones in this sample may be carry-over from other donors' samples. Sequenced: whole blood.

The CDR3 has the sequence CASSQEGADAFF. The DNA sequence is as follows: TGTGCCAGCAGCCAAGAGGGGGCGGACGCTTTCTTT. The V and J genes are TRBV3-1 and TRBJ1-1, with TRBD1 as a weak D call on 6 bases. Per the germline V gene (reference sequence), LGHDT is the CDR1 and YNNKEL is the CDR2. V is cut by 0 bases and J by 11 bases, and the space between the germline ends is 10 bases. Its CDR3 holds 12 amino acids, cysteine through phenylalanine. Left in the record is the CDR3 DNA by itself, 36 bases read in frame from the first base. The full variable domain, with segments outside the CDR3 supplied by the reference TRBV3-1 and TRBJ1-1 proteins, appears as DTAVSQTPKYLVTQMGNDKSIKCEQNLGHDTMYWYKQDSKKFLKIMFSYNNKELIINETVPNRFSPKSPDKAHLNLHINSLELGDSAVYFCASSQEGADAFFGQGTRLTVV.